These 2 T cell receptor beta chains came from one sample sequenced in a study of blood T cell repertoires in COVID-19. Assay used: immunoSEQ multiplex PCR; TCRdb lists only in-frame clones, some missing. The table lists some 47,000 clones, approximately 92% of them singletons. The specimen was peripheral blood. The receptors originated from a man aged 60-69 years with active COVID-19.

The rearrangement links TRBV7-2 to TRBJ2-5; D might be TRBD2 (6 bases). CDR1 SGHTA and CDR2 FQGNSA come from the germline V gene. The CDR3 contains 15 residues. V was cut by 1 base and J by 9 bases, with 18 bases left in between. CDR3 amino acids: CASSLDPGTGRPQYF. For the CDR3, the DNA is TGTGCCAGCAGCTTAGATCCCGGGACGGGGAGGCCCCAGTACTTC.

As DNA, the CDR3 is TGTGCCACCAGTGCCTCCGGGACTAGCGGGAGGGGGAATGAGCAGTTCTTC. Translating it yields CATSASGTSGRGNEQFF. The chain couples TRBV24-1 to TRBJ2-1; 16 bases line up with TRBD2. This CDR3 spans 17 amino acids. Per germline, CDR1 KGHDR and CDR2 SFDVKD. Trimming took 5 bases from V and 7 from J; bases not matched to a gene: 7.